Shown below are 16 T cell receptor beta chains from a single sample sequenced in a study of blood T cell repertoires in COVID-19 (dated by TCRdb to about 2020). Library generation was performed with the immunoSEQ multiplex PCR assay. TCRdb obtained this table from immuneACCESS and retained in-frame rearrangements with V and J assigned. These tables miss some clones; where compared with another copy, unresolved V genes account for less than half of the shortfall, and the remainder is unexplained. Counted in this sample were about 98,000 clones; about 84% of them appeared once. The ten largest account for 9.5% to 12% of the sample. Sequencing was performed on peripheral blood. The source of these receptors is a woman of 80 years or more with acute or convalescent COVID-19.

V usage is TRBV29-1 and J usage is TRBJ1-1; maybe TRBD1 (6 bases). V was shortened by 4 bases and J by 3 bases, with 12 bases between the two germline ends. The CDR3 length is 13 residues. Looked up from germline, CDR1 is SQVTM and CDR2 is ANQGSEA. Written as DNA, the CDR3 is TGCAGCGTTGGAACAGGGTTGCACACTGAAGCTTTCTTT. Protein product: CSVGTGLHTEAFF.

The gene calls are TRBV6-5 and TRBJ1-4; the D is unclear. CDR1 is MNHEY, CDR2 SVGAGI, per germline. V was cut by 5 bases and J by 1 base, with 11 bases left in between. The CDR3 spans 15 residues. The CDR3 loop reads CASSPTYETNEKLFF. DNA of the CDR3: TGTGCCAGCAGTCCAACTTACGAAACTAATGAAAAACTGTTTTTT.

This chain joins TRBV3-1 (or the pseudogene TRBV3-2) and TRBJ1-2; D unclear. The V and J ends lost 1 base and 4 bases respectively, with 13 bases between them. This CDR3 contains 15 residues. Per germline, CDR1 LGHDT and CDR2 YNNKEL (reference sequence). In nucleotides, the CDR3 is TGTGCCAGCAGCCAAGGGGTGCTAGCGGTCTATGGCTACACCTTC. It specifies CASSQGVLAVYGYTF.

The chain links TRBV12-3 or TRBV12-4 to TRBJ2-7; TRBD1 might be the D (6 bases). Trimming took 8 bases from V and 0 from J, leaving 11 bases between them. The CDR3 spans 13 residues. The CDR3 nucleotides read TGTGCCAGCGCAGGACAGACCTCCTACGAGCAGTACTTC. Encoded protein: CASAGQTSYEQYF.

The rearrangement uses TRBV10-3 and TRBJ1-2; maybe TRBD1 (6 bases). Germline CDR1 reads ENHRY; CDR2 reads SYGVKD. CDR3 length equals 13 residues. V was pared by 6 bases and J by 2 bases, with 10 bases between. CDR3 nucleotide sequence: TGTGCCATCAGGGGGCAGGGGAACTATGGCTACACCTTC. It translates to CAIRGQGNYGYTF.

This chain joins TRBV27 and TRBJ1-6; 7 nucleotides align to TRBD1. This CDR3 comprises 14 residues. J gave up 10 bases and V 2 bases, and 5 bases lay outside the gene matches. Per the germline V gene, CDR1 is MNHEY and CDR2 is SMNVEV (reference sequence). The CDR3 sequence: CASSLDRVRSPLHF. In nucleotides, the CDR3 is TGTGCCAGCAGTTTAGACAGGGTCCGGTCACCCCTCCACTTT.

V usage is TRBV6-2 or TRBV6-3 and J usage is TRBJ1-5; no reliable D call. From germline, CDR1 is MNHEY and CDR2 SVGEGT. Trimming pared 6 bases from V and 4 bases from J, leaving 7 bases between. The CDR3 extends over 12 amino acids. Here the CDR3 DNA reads TGTGCCAGCAGCCCCCCTAATCAGCCCCAGCATTTT. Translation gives CASSPPNQPQHF.

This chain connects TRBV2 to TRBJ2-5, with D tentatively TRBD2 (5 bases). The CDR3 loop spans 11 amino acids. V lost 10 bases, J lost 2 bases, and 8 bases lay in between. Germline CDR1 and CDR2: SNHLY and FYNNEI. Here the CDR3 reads CATRLQETQYF. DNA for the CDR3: TGTGCCACCAGACTACAAGAGACCCAGTACTTC.

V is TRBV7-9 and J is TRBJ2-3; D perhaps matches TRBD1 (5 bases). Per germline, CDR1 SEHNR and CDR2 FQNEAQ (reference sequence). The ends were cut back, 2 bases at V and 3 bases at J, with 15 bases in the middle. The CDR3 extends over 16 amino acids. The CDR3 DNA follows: TGTGCCAGCAGCTTATGGCAGGGTGGTAGTACAGATACGCAGTATTTT. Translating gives CASSLWQGGSTDTQYF.

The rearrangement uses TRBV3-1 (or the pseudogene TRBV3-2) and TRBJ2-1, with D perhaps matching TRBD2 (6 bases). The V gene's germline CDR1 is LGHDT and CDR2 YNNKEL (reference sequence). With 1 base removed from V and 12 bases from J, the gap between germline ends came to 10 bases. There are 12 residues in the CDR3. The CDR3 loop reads CASSQGGTAQFF. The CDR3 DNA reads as TGTGCCAGCAGCCAAGGGGGGACTGCGCAGTTCTTC.

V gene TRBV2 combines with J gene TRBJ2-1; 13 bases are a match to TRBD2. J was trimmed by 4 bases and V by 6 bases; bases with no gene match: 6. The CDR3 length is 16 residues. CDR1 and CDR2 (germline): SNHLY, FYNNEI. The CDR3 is CASSGLAGVLYNEQFF. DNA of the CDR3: TGTGCCAGCAGCGGACTAGCGGGGGTTTTATACAATGAGCAGTTCTTC.

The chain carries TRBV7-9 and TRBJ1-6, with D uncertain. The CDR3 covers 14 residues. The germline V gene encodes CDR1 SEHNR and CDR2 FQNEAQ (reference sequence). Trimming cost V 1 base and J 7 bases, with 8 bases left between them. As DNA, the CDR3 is TGTGCCAGCAGCTTAGGCGGGAACAATTCACCCCTCCACTTT. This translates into CASSLGGNNSPLHF. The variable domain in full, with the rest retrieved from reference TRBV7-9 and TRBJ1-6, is DTGVSQNPRHKITKRGQNVTFRCDPISEHNRLYWYRQTLGQGPEFLTYFQNEAQLEKSRLLSDRFSAERPKGSFSTLEIQRTEQGDSAMYLCASSLGGNNSPLHFGNGTRLTVT.

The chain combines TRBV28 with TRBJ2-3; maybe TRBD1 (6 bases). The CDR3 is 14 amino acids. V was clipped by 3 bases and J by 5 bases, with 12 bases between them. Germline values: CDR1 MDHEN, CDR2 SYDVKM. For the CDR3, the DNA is TGTGCCAGCAGTTTCGTCAGGGGCCGAGATACGCAGTATTTT. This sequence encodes CASSFVRGRDTQYF.

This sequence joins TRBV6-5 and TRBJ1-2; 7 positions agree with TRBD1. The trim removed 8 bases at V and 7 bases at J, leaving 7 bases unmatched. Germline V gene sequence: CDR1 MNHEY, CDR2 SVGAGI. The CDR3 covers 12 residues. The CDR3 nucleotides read TGTGCCAGCGGCTTACAGGGGTTTGGCTACACCTTC. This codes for CASGLQGFGYTF.

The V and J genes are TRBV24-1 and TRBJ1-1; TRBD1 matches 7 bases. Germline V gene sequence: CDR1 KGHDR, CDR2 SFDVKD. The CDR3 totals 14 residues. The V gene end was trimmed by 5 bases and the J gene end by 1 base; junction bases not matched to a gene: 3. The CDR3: CATSGDSRNTEAFF. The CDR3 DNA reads TGTGCCACCAGTGGGGACAGCCGGAACACTGAAGCTTTCTTT.

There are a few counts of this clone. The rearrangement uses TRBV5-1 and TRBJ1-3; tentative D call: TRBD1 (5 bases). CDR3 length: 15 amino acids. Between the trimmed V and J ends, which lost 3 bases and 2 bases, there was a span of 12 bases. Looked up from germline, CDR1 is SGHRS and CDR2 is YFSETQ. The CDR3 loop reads CASSSGGSTGNTIYF. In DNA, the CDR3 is TGCGCCAGCAGCTCGGGGGGAAGCACTGGAAACACCATATATTTT.